These T cell receptor beta chains were read from a single sample in a study of blood T cell repertoires in COVID-19. Profiled with immunoSEQ multiplex PCR; TCRdb holds only in-frame clones, not every one. The table lists 130,000 to 150,000 clones, about 76% of them singletons. The sample was peripheral blood. The receptors derive from a human donor in a cohort sampled during active COVID-19. CDR3s include the opening cysteine and the closing phenylalanine or tryptophan. A D gene is named only where the DNA matches it firmly. Clone size is shown for a subset of rows, as once, few, many or a class of expanded clone.

TRBJ1-5	TRBV19	.	.	TGTGCCAGTAGTATATCCAGGAGGGCAGGGCAGCCCCAGCATTTT	CASSISRRAGQPQHF
TRBJ1-2	TRBV7-2	.	.	TGTGCCAGCAGCCCCTATGGACAAGGAGGCTACACCTTC	CASSPYGQGGYTF
TRBJ1-1	TRBV6-5	.	.	TGTGCCAGCAGTTACTCATTTAAATCCTTGGCTTTCTTT	CASSYSFKSLAFF
TRBJ2-7	TRBV7-7	few	.	TGTGCCAGCTCCCTCCTCAGGGAAACCGAGCAGTACTTC	CASSLLRETEQYF
TRBJ1-2	TRBV4-3	.	.	TGCGCCAGCAGCCAAGATGTCCAGGGGACTAACTATGGCTACACCTTC	CASSQDVQGTNYGYTF
TRBJ1-6	TRBV7-9	.	TRBD1	TGTGCCAGCAGCCACACACCCCCGGGACAGCTTAATTCACCCCTCCACTTT	CASSHTPPGQLNSPLHF
TRBJ1-2	TRBV6-5	.	TRBD1	TGTGCCAGCAGTTACCGGCAGGGGGCGTACTATGGCTACACCTTC	CASSYRQGAYYGYTF
TRBJ2-3	TRBV11-3	.	TRBD2	TGTGCCAGCAGCTTAGGGACTAGCGGGAGCGATACGCAGTATTTT	CASSLGTSGSDTQYF
TRBJ1-1	TRBV4-1	.	.	TGCGCCAGCAGCCAAGACACAGGGAACACTGAAGCTTTCTTT	CASSQDTGNTEAFF
TRBJ2-3	TRBV7-2	.	.	TGTGCCAGCAGCTTATGGGCTGGGAGCACAGATACGCAGTATTTT	CASSLWAGSTDTQYF
TRBJ2-1	TRBV14	.	.	TGTGCCAGCAGCCCGGGGGTAGCGGAACCTAAACGGAATGAGCAGTTCTTC	CASSPGVAEPKRNEQFF
TRBJ2-1	TRBV9	many	TRBD2	TGTGCCAGCGCGGGGGATGAGCAGTTCTTC	CASAGDEQFF
TRBJ2-5	TRBV5-1	.	.	TGCGCCAGCAGCTTGGAAACAGGGCACCAAGAGACCCAGTACTTC	CASSLETGHQETQYF
TRBJ1-1	TRBV5-1	.	.	TGCGCCAGCAGCTTGGCCGCAGGAAGTGAAGCTTTCTTT	CASSLAAGSEAFF
TRBJ1-2	TRBV7-2	few	.	TGTGCCAGCAGCTCCTCCCGGAGCTATGGCTACACCTTC	CASSSSRSYGYTF
TRBJ2-7	TRBV9	.	TRBD1	TGTGCCAGCAGCGCGCCAAATACAGGGGGCTGGGGCGAGCAGTACTTC	CASSAPNTGGWGEQYF
TRBJ2-7	TRBV7-6	.	TRBD2	TGTGCCAGCAGCTCCTCGGGACTAGCGGGAATCTACGAGCAGTACTTC	CASSSSGLAGIYEQYF
TRBJ2-3	TRBV5-4	.	TRBD2	TGTGCCAGCAGCTTGGTGGGGACTAGCCCGAGCACAGATACGCAGTATTTT	CASSLVGTSPSTDTQYF
TRBJ2-7	TRBV21-1	.	.	TGTGCCAGCAGCTTCCGGGACAGTCCCTACGAGCAGTACTTC	CASSFRDSPYEQYF
TRBJ1-6	TRBV6-5	.	TRBD1	TGTGCCAGCAGCCCGGGTACAGGGGCGAGTTCACCCCTCCACTTT	CASSPGTGASSPLHF
TRBJ2-5	TRBV7-3	.	.	TGTGCCAGCAGCTTAACGGCAGTCGAGACCCAGTACTTC	CASSLTAVETQYF
TRBJ1-5	TRBV5-1	.	.	TGCGCCAGCAGCCCCGGGTTTACGGAGAGCAATCAGCCCCAGCATTTT	CASSPGFTESNQPQHF
TRBJ2-7	TRBV5-1	.	TRBD2	TGCGCCAGCAGCTTGGAACTAGCGGGCCCAGATTACGAGCAGTACTTC	CASSLELAGPDYEQYF
TRBJ2-1	TRBV5-5	.	.	TGTGCCAGCAGCTTGGAACTAGGTCCATACAATGAGCAGTTCTTC	CASSLELGPYNEQFF
TRBJ1-5	TRBV21-1	.	.	TGTGCCAGCAGAATCGCCGGGACAGTCAATCAGCCCCAGCATTTT	CASRIAGTVNQPQHF
TRBJ2-3	TRBV7-3	.	TRBD1	TGTGCCAGCAGCCCCAACGGACAGGGGTCTACAGATACGCAGTATTTT	CASSPNGQGSTDTQYF
TRBJ1-5	TRBV7-9	.	TRBD1	TGTGCCAGCAGCGACGGGACAGGGATCAATCAGCCCCAGCATTTT	CASSDGTGINQPQHF
TRBJ1-4	TRBV19	once	.	TGTGCCAGTAGTAAGACGCTAAGAATCGGAGGCGAAAAACTGTTTTTT	CASSKTLRIGGEKLFF
TRBJ2-7	TRBV28	few	.	TGTGCCAGCAGGAGAGGGGGACACGAGCAGTACTTC	CASRRGGHEQYF
TRBJ2-2	TRBV7-3	.	TRBD1	TGTGCCAGCAGCCCTCGGGTGAGAGGACAGGGGAACACCGGGGAGCTGTTTTTT	CASSPRVRGQGNTGELFF
TRBJ1-2	TRBV7-3	.	.	TGTGCCAGCAGCTTACAGGCGGGGGACCTATTACATGGCTACACCTTC	CASSLQAGDLLHGYTF
TRBJ2-1	TRBV6-4	.	TRBD2	TGTGCCAGCAGTGTCACCGGGACTAGCCTCAATGAGCAGTTCTTC	CASSVTGTSLNEQFF
TRBJ1-1	TRBV9	few	TRBD1	TGTGCCAGCAGCCCGGGACAGGGGGAGGCTTTCTTT	CASSPGQGEAFF
TRBJ2-7	TRBV28	.	.	TGTGCCAGCAGTTCGCGCGGGTCGGAAGACGAGCAGTACTTC	CASSSRGSEDEQYF
TRBJ2-5	TRBV3-1/TRBV3-2	.	TRBD1	TGTGCCAGCAGCCAACGGACAGGGAGTGAAGAAGAGACCCAGTACTTC	CASSQRTGSEEETQYF
TRBJ2-1	TRBV28	.	TRBD2	TGTGCCAGCAGCGAACCGGGACTAGCGGGAGGCTCCTACAATGAGCAGTTCTTC	CASSEPGLAGGSYNEQFF
TRBJ2-1	TRBV7-7	.	TRBD2	TGTGCCAGCAGCCCCCATAGCGGGAGAGAGGTACCTGAGCAGTTCTTC	CASSPHSGREVPEQFF
TRBJ1-4	TRBV28	.	.	TGTGCCAGCAGTTCACAGGGTAATGGTAATGAAAAACTGTTTTTT	CASSSQGNGNEKLFF
TRBJ2-7	TRBV4-2	.	TRBD2	TGTGCCAGCAGCCATGGGGAGGCTAGCGGCCTACCCTACGAGCAGTACTTC	CASSHGEASGLPYEQYF
TRBJ1-1	TRBV29-1	.	.	TGCAGCGTTGTTGCCCAGGCGAACACTGAAGCTTTCTTT	CSVVAQANTEAFF
TRBJ1-5	TRBV28	.	TRBD1	TGTGCCAGCAGTATGGACAGGCGAAATCAGCCCCAGCATTTT	CASSMDRRNQPQHF
TRBJ2-7	TRBV18	.	.	TGTGCCAGCTCACCGGGTGGGCCTTCCTACGAGCAGTACTTC	CASSPGGPSYEQYF
TRBJ2-5	TRBV6-5	.	.	TGTGCCAGCAGTCCGGGCGGGAAGCAAGAGACCCAGTACTTC	CASSPGGKQETQYF